This T cell receptor beta chain was sequenced for a study of CD8+ T cells in alopecia areata. This clone was counted a single time. Its antigen remains unknown. The study's findings and limits: Administration of tofacitinib significantly diminished scalp clonality and expanded CD8+ clones within the top 100. Among patients, TCR sharing was less clear than in mice, a difference possibly due in part to HLA diversity in the patient population. Affected lesional scalp, above all in alopecia totalis/universalis, was more clonal than normal scalp.

The sequencing template was cDNA reverse transcribed from extracted RNA. Using immunoSEQ multiplex PCR, the repertoire was profiled, and TCRdb retains in-frame clones only, with some absent. The sample has around 190,000 clones, about three fifths seen once. As to treatment: oral pan-JAK inhibitor, 5-10 mg twice daily. Sorted out of PBMCs were CD4+ T cells and CD8+ T cells. The sequencing here drew on CD4+ T cells sorted from blood, taken at week 24, from a patient treated with tofacitinib. This clonotype was sampled from a human donor with alopecia areata.

CDR3 nucleotide sequence: TGTGCCACCAGCAGAGGCCTACAGAGGGAGCAGTTCTTC. Translation: CATSRGLQREQFF. The chain combines TRBV15 with TRBJ2-1; D unclear. Trimming removed 1 base from V and 10 bases from J, with 11 bases in between. Germline loops: CDR1 LNHNV, CDR2 YYDKDF (reference sequence). This CDR3 has 13 amino acids.